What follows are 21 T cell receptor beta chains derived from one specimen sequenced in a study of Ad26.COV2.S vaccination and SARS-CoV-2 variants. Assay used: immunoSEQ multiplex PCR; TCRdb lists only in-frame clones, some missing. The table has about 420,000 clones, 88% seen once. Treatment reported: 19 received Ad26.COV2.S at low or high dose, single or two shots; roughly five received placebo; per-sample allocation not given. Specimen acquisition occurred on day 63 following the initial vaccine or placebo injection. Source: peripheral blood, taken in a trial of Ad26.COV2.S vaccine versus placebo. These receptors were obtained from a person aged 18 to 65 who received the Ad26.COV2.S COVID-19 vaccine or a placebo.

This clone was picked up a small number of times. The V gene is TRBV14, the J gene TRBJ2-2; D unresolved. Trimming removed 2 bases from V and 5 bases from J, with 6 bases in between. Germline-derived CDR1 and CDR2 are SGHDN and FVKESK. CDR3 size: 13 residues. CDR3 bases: TGTGCCAGCAGCCAACTCTGGACCGGGGAGCTGTTTTTT. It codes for CASSQLWTGELFF. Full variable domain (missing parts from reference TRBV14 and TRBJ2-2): EAGVTQFPSHSVIEKGQTVTLRCDPISGHDNLYWYRRVMGKEIKFLLHFVKESKQDESGMPNNRFLAERTGGTYSTLKVQPAELEDSGVYFCASSQLWTGELFFGEGSRLTVL.

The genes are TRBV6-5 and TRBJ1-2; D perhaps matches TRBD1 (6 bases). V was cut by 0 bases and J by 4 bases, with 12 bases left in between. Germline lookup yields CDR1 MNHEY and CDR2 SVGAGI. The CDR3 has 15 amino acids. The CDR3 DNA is TGTGCCAGCAGTTACTCAGGGATAGGGGGCTATGGCTACACCTTC. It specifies CASSYSGIGGYGYTF.

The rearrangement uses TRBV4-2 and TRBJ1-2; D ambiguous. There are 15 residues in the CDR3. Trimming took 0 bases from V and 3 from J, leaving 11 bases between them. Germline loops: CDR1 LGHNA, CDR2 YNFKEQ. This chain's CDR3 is CASSQESSPYYGYTF. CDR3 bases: TGTGCCAGCAGCCAAGAGTCCAGCCCTTACTATGGCTACACCTTC.

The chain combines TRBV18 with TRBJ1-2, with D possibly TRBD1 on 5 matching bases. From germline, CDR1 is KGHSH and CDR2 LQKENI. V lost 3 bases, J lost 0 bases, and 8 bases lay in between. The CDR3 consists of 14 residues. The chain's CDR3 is CASSPTAANYGYTF. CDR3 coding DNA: TGTGCCAGCTCACCGACAGCAGCTAACTATGGCTACACCTTC.

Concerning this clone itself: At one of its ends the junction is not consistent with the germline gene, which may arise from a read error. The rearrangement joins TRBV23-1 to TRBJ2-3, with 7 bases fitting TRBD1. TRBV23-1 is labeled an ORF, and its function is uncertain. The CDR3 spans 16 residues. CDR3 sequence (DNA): TGCGCCAGCAGTCAATTTTACCGACAGGGTACAGATATGCAGTATTTT. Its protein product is CASSQFYRQGTDMQYF.

CDR3 DNA: TGCGCCAGCAGCCAAGATGGGACAGGTAATCAGCCCCAGCATTTT. Translation gives CASSQDGTGNQPQHF. V usage is TRBV4-1 and J usage is TRBJ1-5; 8 bases agree with TRBD1. V shed 0 bases, J shed 4 bases, and the junction held 2 bases outside the gene matches. The germline CDR1 and CDR2 sequences are MGHRA and YSYEKL. There are 15 residues in the CDR3.

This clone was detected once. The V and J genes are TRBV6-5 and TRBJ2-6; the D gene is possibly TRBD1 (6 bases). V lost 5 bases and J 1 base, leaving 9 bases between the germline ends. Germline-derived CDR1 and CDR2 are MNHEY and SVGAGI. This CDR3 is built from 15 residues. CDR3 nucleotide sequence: TGTGCCAGCAGTCACGACAGGTCTGGGGCCAACGTCCTGACTTTC. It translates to CASSHDRSGANVLTF.

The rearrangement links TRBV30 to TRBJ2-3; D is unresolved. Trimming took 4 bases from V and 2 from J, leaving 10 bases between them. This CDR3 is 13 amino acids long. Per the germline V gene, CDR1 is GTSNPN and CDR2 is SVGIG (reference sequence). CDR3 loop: CAWNQLTTDTQYF. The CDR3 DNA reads TGTGCCTGGAACCAGCTTACCACAGATACGCAGTATTTT.

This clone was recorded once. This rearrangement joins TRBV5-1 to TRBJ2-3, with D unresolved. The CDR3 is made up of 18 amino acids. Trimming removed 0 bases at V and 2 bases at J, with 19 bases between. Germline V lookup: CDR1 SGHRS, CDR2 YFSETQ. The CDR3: CASSLGDRLVPFTDTQYF. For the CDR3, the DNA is TGCGCCAGCAGCTTGGGTGACCGACTGGTACCCTTCACAGATACGCAGTATTTT.

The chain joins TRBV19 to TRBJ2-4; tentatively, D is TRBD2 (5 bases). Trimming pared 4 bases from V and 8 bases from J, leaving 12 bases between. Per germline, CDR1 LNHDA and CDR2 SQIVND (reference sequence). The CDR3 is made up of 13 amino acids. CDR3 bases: TGTGCCAGTAGTACAATTGCCGGGGACATTCAGTACTTC. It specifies CASSTIAGDIQYF.

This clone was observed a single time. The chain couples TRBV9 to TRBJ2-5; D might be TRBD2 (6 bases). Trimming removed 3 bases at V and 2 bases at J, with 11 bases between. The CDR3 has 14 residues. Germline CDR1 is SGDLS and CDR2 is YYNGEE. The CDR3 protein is CASSDPSVQETQYF. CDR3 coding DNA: TGTGCCAGCAGCGACCCTAGCGTTCAAGAGACCCAGTACTTC.

The DNA of the CDR3 is TGCGCCAGCAGCTTGTCGGCAAGACAAGAGACCCAGTACTTC. Protein product: CASSLSARQETQYF. The rearrangement links TRBV5-1 to TRBJ2-5; D gene ambiguous. The CDR3 runs to 14 residues. CDR1 is SGHRS, CDR2 YFSETQ, per germline. V was shortened by 1 base and J by 2 bases, with 9 bases between the two germline ends. The full variable domain, completed using reference TRBV5-1 and TRBJ2-5, is KAGVTQTPRYLIKTRGQQVTLSCSPISGHRSVSWYQQTPGQGLQFLFEYFSETQRNKGNFPGRFSGRQFSNSRSEMNVSTLELGDSALYLCASSLSARQETQYFGPGTRLLVL.

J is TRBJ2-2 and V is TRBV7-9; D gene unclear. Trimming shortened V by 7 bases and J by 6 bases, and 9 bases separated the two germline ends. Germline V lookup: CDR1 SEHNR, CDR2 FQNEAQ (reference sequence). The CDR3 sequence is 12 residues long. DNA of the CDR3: TGTGCCAGCAAGGTTGGAGCCGGGGAGCTGTTTTTT. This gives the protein CASKVGAGELFF.

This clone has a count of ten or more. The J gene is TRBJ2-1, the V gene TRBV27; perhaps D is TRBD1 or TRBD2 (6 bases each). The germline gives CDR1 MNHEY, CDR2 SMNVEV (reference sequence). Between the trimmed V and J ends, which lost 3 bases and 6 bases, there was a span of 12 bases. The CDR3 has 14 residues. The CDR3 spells CASSLGGRVNEQFF. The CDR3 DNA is TGTGCCAGCAGTTTGGGGGGCAGGGTCAATGAGCAGTTCTTC.

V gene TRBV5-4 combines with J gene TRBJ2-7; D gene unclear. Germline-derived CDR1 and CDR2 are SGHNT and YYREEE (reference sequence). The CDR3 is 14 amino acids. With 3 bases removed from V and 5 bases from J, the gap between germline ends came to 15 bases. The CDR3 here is CASSSYSQTHEQYF. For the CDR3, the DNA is TGTGCCAGCAGCTCCTATTCCCAAACTCACGAGCAGTACTTC.

In DNA, the CDR3 is TGTGCCAGCAAAAAGAGTAATAGCAATCAGCCCCAGCATTTT. Its translation: CASKKSNSNQPQHF. The rearrangement links TRBV27 to TRBJ1-5; D call uncertain. Looked up from germline, CDR1 is MNHEY and CDR2 is SMNVEV (reference sequence). The CDR3 loop spans 14 amino acids. V was pared by 7 bases and J by 0 bases, with 10 bases between.

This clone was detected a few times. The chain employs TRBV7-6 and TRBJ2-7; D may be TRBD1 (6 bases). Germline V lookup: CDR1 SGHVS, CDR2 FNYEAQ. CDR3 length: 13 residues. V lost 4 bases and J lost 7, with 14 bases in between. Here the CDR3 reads CASSWGQGVEQYF. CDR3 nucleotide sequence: TGTGCCAGCAGCTGGGGGCAGGGCGTTGAGCAGTACTTC.

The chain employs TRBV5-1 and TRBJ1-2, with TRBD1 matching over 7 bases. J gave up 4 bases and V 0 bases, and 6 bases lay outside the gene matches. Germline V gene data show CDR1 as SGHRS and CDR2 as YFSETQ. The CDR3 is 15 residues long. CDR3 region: CASSLVSGGSYGYTF. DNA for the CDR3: TGCGCCAGCAGCTTGGTTTCAGGGGGGAGCTATGGCTACACCTTC.

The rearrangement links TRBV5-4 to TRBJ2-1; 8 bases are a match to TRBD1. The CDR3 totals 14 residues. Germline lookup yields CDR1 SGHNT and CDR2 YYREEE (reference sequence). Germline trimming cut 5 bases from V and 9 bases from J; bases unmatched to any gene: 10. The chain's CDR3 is CASRSGQGQSEQFF. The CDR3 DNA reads TGTGCCAGCAGATCCGGACAGGGACAGAGTGAGCAGTTCTTC.

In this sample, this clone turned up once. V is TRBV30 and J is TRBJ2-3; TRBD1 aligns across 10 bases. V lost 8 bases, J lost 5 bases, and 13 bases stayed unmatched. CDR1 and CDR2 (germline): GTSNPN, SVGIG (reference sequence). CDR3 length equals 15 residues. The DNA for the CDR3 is TGTGCCGGCTCACTGGGGACAGGGGCGGTAGATACGCAGTATTTT. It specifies CAGSLGTGAVDTQYF.

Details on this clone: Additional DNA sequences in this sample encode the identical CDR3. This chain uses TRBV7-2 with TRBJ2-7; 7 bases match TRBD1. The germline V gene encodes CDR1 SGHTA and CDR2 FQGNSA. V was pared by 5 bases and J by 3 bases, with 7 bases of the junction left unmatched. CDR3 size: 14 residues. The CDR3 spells CASSRTGGSYEQYF. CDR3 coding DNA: TGTGCCAGCAGCCGGACAGGAGGTAGCTACGAGCAGTACTTC. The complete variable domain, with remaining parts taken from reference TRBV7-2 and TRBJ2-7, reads GAGVSQSPSNKVTEKGKDVELRCDPISGHTALYWYRQSLGQGLEFLIYFQGNSAPDKSGLPSDRFSAERTGGSVSTLTIQRTQQEDSAVYLCASSRTGGSYEQYFGPGTRLTVT.